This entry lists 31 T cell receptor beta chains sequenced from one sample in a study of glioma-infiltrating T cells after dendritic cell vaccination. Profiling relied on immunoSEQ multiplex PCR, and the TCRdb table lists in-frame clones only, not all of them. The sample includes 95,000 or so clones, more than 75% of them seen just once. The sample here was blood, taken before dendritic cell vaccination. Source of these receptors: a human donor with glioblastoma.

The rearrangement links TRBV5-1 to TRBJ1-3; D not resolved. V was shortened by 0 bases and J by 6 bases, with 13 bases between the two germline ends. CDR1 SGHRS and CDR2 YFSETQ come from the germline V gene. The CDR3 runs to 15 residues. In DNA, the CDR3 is TGCGCCAGCAGCTTGGGCGGAAGTGAAGAAAACACCATATATTTT. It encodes CASSLGGSEENTIYF.

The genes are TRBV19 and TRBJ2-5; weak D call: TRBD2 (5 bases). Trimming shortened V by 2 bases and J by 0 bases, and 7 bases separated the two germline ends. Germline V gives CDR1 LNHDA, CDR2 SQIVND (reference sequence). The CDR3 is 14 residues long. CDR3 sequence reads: CASSISLDQETQYF. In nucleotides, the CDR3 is TGTGCCAGTAGTATATCACTAGACCAAGAGACCCAGTACTTC. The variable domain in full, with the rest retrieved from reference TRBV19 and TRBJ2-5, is DGGITQSPKYLFRKEGQNVTLSCEQNLNHDAMYWYRQDPGQGLRLIYYSQIVNDFQKGDIAEGYSVSREKKESFPLTVTSAQKNPTAFYLCASSISLDQETQYFGPGTRLLVL.

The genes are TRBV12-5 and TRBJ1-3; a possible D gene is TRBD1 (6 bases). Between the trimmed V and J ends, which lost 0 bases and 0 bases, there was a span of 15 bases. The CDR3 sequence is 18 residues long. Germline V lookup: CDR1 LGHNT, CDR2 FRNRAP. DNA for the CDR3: TGTGCTAGTGGTTTGGTATTGGTAAGGGGGAGCTCTGGAAACACCATATATTTT. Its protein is CASGLVLVRGSSGNTIYF.

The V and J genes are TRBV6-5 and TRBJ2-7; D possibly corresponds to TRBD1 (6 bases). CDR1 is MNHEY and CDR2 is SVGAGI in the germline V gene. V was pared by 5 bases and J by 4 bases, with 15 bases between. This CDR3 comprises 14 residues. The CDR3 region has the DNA TGTGCCAGCAGTGAAGTAGGGGGATCGTACGAGCAGTACTTC. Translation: CASSEVGGSYEQYF.

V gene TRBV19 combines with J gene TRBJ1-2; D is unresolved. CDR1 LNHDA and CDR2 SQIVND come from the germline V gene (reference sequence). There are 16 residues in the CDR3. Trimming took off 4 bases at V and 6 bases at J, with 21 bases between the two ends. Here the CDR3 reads CASSKTPVRAGDGYTF. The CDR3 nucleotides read TGTGCCAGTAGTAAAACCCCCGTAAGGGCCGGGGATGGCTACACCTTC.

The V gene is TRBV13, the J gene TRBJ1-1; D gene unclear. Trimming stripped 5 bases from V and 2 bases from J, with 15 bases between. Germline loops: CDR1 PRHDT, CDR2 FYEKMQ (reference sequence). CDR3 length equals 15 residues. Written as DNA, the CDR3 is TGTGCCAGCAGCCCAGTTGCGGCGTCTAACACTGAAGCTTTCTTT. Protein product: CASSPVAASNTEAFF.

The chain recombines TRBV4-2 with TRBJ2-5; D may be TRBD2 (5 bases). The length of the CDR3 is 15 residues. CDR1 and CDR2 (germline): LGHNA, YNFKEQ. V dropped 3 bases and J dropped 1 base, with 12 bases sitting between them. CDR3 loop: CASSQGPGLQETQYF. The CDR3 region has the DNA TGTGCCAGCAGCCAGGGCCCAGGACTCCAAGAGACCCAGTACTTC.

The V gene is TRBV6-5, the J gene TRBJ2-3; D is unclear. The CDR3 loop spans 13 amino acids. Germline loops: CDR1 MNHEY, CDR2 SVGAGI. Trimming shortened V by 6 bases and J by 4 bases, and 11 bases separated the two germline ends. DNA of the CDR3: TGTGCCAGCAGGACCCGGGTGGCAGATACGCAGTATTTT. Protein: CASRTRVADTQYF.

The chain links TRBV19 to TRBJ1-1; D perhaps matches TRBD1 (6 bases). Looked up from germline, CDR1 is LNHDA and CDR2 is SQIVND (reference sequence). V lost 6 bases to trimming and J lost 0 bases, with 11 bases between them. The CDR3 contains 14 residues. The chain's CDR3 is CASREGGMNTEAFF. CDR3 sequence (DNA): TGTGCCAGTAGGGAAGGGGGTATGAACACTGAAGCTTTCTTT.

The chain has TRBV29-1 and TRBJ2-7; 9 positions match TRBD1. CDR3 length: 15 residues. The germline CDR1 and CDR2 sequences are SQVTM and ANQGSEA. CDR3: CTLTPLGTGPYEQYF. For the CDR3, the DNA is TGCACCCTCACCCCCCTCGGGACAGGGCCCTACGAGCAGTACTTC.

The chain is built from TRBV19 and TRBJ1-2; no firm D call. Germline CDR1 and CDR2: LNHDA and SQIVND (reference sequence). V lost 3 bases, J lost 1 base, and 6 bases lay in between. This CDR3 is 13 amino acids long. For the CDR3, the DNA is TGTGCCAGTAGTATTCAGGTTAACTATGGCTACACCTTC. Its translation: CASSIQVNYGYTF.

CDR3 in amino acids: CASSPRVAGGVYNEQFF. Here the CDR3 DNA reads TGTGCCAGCTCACCACGGGTAGCGGGAGGGGTCTACAATGAGCAGTTCTTC. This chain connects TRBV18 to TRBJ2-1; TRBD2 matches at 11 bases. V was clipped by 1 base and J by 3 bases; unmatched bases: 5. This CDR3 is built from 17 residues. Looked up from germline, CDR1 is KGHSH and CDR2 is LQKENI.

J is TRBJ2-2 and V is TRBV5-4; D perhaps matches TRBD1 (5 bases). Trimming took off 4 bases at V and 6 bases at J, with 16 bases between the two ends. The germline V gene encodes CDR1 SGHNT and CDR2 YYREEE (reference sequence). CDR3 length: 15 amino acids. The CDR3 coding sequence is TGTGCCAGCAGCCCAACACTAATAGGGGCCGGGGAGCTGTTTTTT. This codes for CASSPTLIGAGELFF.

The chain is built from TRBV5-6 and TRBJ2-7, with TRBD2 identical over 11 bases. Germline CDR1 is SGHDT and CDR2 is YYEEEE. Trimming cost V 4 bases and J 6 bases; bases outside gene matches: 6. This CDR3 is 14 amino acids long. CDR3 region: CASSVLAGDVEQYF. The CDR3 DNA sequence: TGTGCCAGCAGCGTACTAGCGGGAGACGTCGAGCAGTACTTC.

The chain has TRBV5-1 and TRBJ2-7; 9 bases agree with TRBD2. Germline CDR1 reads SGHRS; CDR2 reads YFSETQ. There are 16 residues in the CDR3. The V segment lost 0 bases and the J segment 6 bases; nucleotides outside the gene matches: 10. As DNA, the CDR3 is TGCGCCAGCAGCTTGGGATTAGCGGGGGCCTGGAGCGAGCAGTACTTC. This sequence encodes CASSLGLAGAWSEQYF.

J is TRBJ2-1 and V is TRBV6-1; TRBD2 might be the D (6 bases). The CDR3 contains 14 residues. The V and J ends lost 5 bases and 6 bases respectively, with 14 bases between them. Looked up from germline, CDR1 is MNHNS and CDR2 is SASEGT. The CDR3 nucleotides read TGTGCCAGCAGTTATAGAAGGGGAGGCAATGAGCAGTTCTTC. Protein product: CASSYRRGGNEQFF.

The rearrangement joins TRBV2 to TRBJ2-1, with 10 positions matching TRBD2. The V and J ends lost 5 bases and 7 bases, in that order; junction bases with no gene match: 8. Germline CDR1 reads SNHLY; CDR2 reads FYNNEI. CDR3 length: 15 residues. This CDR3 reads CASSYGFSGGNEQFF. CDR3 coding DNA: TGTGCCAGCAGTTACGGATTTAGCGGGGGGAATGAGCAGTTCTTC.

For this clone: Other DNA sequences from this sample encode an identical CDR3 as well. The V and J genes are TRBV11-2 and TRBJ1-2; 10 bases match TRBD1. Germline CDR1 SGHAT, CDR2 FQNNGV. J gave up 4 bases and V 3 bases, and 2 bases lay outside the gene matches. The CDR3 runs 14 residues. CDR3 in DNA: TGTGCCAGCAGCTTGGGACAGGGGATCTATGGCTACACCTTC. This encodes CASSLGQGIYGYTF.

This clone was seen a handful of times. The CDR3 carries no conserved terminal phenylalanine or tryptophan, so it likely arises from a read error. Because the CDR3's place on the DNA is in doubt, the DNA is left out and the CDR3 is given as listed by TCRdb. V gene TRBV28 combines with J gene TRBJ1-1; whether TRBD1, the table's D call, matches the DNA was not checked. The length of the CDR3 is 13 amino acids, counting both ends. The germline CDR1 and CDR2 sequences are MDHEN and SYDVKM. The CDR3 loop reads CASSPGSTGLPYL.

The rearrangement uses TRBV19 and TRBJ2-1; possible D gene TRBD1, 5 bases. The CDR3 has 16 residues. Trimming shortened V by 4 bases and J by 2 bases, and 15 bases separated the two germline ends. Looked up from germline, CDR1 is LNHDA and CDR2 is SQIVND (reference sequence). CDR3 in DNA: TGTGCCAGTAGTAGGGCGACAGTGCGTACCTACAATGAGCAGTTCTTC. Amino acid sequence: CASSRATVRTYNEQFF.

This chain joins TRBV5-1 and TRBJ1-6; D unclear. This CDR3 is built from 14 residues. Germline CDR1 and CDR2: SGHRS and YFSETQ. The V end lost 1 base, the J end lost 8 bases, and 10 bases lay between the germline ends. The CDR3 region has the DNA TGCGCCAGCAGCTTGCCCGAGGGCGATTCACCCCTCCACTTT. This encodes CASSLPEGDSPLHF.

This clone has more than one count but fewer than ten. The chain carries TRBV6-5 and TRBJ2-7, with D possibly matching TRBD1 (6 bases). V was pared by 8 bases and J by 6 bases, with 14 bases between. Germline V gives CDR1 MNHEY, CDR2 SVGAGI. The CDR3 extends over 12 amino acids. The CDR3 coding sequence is TGTGCCAGCGGCACACAGGGATTCGAGCAGTACTTC. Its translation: CASGTQGFEQYF.

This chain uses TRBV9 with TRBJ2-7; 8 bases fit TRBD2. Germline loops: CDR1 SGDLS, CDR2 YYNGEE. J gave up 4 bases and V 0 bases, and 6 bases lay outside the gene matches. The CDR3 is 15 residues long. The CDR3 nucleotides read TGTGCCAGCAGCGTAGATGAGCGGGAGAGTTACGAGCAGTACTTC. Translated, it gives CASSVDERESYEQYF.

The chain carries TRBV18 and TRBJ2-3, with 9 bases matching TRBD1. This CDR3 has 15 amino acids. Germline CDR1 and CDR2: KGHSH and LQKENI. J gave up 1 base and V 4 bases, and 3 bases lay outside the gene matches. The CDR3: CASSLRTGGTDTQYF. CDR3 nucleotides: TGTGCCAGCTCACTACGGACAGGGGGCACAGATACGCAGTATTTT.

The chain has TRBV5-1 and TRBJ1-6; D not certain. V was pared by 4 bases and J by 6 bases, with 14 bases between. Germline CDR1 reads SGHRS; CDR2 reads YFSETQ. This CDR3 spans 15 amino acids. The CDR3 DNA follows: TGCGCCAGCAGCCAAGATCCTGGCGGTAATTCACCCCTCCACTTT. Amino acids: CASSQDPGGNSPLHF.

CDR3 amino acids: CASSLAAGTYEQYF. Here the CDR3 DNA reads TGCGCCAGCAGCTTGGCCGCAGGAACCTACGAGCAGTACTTC. The chain carries TRBV5-1 and TRBJ2-7; D unclear. This CDR3 contains 14 residues. V lost 0 bases and J 2 bases, leaving 9 bases between the germline ends. Germline-derived CDR1 and CDR2 are SGHRS and YFSETQ.

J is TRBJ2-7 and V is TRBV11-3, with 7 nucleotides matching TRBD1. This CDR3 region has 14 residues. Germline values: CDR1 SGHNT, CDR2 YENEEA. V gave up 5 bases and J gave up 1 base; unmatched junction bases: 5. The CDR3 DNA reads TGTGCCAGCAGCACGGGACAGTCGTCCTACGAGCAGTACTTC. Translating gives CASSTGQSSYEQYF.

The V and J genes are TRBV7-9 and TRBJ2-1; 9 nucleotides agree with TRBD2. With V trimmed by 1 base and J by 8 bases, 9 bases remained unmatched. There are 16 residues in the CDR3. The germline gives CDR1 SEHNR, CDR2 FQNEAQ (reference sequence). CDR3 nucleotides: TGTGCCAGCAGCTTAGAGCGGGAGGCCTTCCTAGATGAGCAGTTCTTC. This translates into CASSLEREAFLDEQFF. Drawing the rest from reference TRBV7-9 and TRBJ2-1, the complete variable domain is DTGVSQNPRHKITKRGQNVTFRCDPISEHNRLYWYRQTLGQGPEFLTYFQNEAQLEKSRLLSDRFSAERPKGSFSTLEIQRTEQGDSAMYLCASSLEREAFLDEQFFGPGTRLTVL.

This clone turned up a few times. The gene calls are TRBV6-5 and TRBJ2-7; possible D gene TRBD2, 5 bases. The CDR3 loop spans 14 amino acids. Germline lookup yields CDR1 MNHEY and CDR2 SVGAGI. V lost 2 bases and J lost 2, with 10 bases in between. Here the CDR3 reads CASSYLRGAYEQYF. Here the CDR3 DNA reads TGTGCCAGCAGTTACCTCCGGGGAGCCTACGAGCAGTACTTC.

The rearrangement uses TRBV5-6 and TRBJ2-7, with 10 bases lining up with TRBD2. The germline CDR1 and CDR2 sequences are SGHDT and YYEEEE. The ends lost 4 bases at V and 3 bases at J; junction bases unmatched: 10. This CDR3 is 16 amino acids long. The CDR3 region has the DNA TGTGCCAGCAGCCTGGTTGGCGAGCGGGAGGGCTACGAGCAGTACTTC. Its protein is CASSLVGEREGYEQYF.

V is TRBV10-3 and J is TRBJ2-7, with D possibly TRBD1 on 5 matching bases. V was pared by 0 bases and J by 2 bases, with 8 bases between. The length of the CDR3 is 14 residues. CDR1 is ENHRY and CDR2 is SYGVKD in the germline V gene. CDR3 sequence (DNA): TGTGCCATCAGTGAGTCCAGGGATCCCTACGAGCAGTACTTC. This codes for CAISESRDPYEQYF.